This T cell receptor beta chain was identified in a study of blood T cell repertoires in COVID-19. About the research overall: COVID-19 samples from acute and convalescent phases originated in the United States, Italy and Spain. Sources were T cells, B-cell-depleted T cells, or PBMCs; the material itself was cDNA or gDNA.

The assay was immunoSEQ multiplex PCR, and TCRdb's table has in-frame clones only and misses some. The profile shows some 270,000 clones, about nine tenths of them singletons. Donors were grouped by their self-reported clinical history. Two negative PCRs, clearance, or symptom resolution had been documented for recovered Cohort 3 donors. The CDR3 is 16 amino acids. Trimming took 0 bases from V and 4 from J, leaving 13 bases between them. Per germline, CDR1 SGHVS and CDR2 FQNEAQ. This chain uses TRBV7-8 with TRBJ1-5; perhaps TRBD1 as D (6 bases). Material: PBMCs or T cells enriched from blood (not recorded which). The sequence was collected from a woman aged 55-70 years who had recovered from COVID-19. The DNA for the CDR3 is TGTGCCAGCAGCTTAGCCAACGGACAGAATAATCAGCCCCAGCATTTT. Translating gives CASSLANGQNNQPQHF.